This TCR beta chain is drawn from a study of blood T cell repertoires in COVID-19 (TCRdb year 2020). Regarding the research as a whole: The collaborator samples originated in the United States, Italy and Spain and spanned the acute and convalescent phases of COVID-19. The material from the prospective study consisted of cDNA or gDNA derived from T cells, B-cell-depleted T cells, or PBMCs. Subjects who had been exposed to COVID-19, were actively infected with it, or had recovered from it provided the deeply sampled blood TCRbeta repertoires that made up the dataset. HLA class I and class II types, where available, came from metadata supplied by the sample provider rather than from assay-based typing. Samples came from the ongoing ImmuneRACE study (first 160 participants) plus 1,254 subjects from 6 global collaborators. Nearly every sample came with metadata listing a de-identified subject ID, COVID-19 status, age in years and sex. The repertoires were released in a freely available public database meant as a resource for research on the immune response to SARS-CoV-2. Paper-wide results and their limitations: How much clinical and demographic metadata was included differed by source and by participant, and the metadata was provided uncurated.

The immunoSEQ Assay, a bias-controlled multiplex PCR, was used to amplify TCRbeta CDR3 regions from genomic DNA. In the paper's pipeline: The number of nucleated cells in each sample was estimated by amplification of reference gene primers within the assay. To quantify the absolute abundance of each unique TCRbeta CDR3 rearrangement, sequence reads were collapsed and filtered. For each sample, productive Simpson clonality was calculated as the square root of Simpson's diversity index across productive rearrangements. TCRdb took over this immuneACCESS table, retaining in-frame rearrangements with V and J assigned. Such tables are incomplete; in checked studies, under half of the missing clones stem from an unresolved V gene, and the remainder is unexplained. The V and J calls and clone size are taken from that table; D and trimming were inferred from the DNA. This sample comprises 250,000 to 300,000 clones, approximately 91% of them detected only once. The ten most abundant clones make up around 11% of the sample.

As regards this clone: Its recognized antigen is unknown. Base-call qualities are not available, and no considerably larger clone is one nucleotide away.

The germline V gene gives CDR1 as MNHEY and CDR2 as SVGAGI. Taken from cysteine to phenylalanine, the CDR3 has 13 residues. Only the CDR3 portion is preserved as DNA: 39 bases, with reading frame beginning at the first base. V is trimmed back by 2 bases and J by 6 bases, and the junction contains 2 bases that no gene match accounts for. One collaborating source in Seattle enrolled patients while the patients were actively infected and followed the patients over time throughout the course of disease. Whole blood was collected in K2EDTA tubes by collaborating institutions according to the institutions' own protocols. For TCRbeta analysis, collaborators shipped samples as frozen whole blood, isolated PBMCs, or DNA extracted from either of those sample types.

The receptor's source is a woman aged 30 to 39 with COVID-19, enrolled during active disease. Sequences were obtained from peripheral blood. The receptor chain draws on TRBV6-5 and TRBJ1-1; 8 nucleotides in the junction match TRBD1. The CDR3 protein is CASSYDRGSEAFF. The nucleotide sequence is TGTGCCAGCAGTTACGACAGGGGCTCTGAAGCTTTCTTT.